A selection of T cell receptor beta chains follows, all from one sample in a study of technical replicates of blood from a few donors. Clones were sequenced by immunoSEQ multiplex PCR, and TCRdb holds only the in-frame ones, with some missing. This sample has about 79,000 clones; more than 85% occur once, and the top ten carry 0.3% to 0.45%. Material: T cells isolated from PBMCs. These receptors were obtained from a human donor in good health. Some clones in this sample may be carry-over from other donors' samples. Each CDR3 is given without its conserved first and last residue.

V: TRBV5-6; J: TRBJ1-2; CDR3: ASSLYGSNYGYT
V: TRBV4-1; J: TRBJ2-1; CDR3: ASSQDGTINEQF
V: TRBV12-5; J: TRBJ1-5; CDR3: ASGWRMGSNQPQH
V: TRBV5-1; J: TRBJ1-2; CDR3: ASSLEQGLGYGYT
V: TRBV9; J: TRBJ1-1; CDR3: ASGAGGGEAF
V: TRBV5-4; J: TRBJ1-2; CDR3: ASSLAGGRYGYT
V: TRBV2; J: TRBJ2-1; CDR3: ATPLAGGYNEQF
V: TRBV9; J: TRBJ1-2; CDR3: ASTVGGGIHYGYT
V: TRBV5-5; J: TRBJ2-7; CDR3: ASRVPGLAGGPYEQY
V: TRBV5-8; J: TRBJ1-5; CDR3: ASNLEGTRQPQH
V: TRBV4-2; J: TRBJ1-2; CDR3: ASSQGDYREGLSWT
V: TRBV18; J: TRBJ2-1; CDR3: ASSPRGTVTYNEQF
V: TRBV7-9; J: TRBJ2-7; CDR3: ASSLDEGGPSYEQY